The clone carrying this T cell receptor beta chain was detected a few times. Its specificity is unknown. Using immunoSEQ multiplex PCR, the repertoire was profiled, and TCRdb retains in-frame clones only, with some absent. Among about 12,000 clones listed, roughly 85% were seen once. The source of the sample is a study of high-grade serous ovarian cancer treatment subgroups. Study observations and caveats: CDR1 and CDR2 were left unanalyzed; analyses focused on CDR3. Higher neoantigen levels went with greater TCR clonal relatedness. Tumors within one patient showed repertoire similarity of about 0.1 to 0.8.

Tumor samples were obtained before definitive surgery or chemotherapy. Per the germline V gene, CDR1 is SGHVS and CDR2 is FQNEAQ. V shed 2 bases and J shed 3 bases, with 10 bases lying between them. CDR3 size: 14 residues. This chain joins TRBV7-8 and TRBJ1-1, with D possibly being TRBD1 (5 bases). The clonotype was recovered from a human donor with high-grade serous ovarian cancer. The sample consisted of tumor tissue. This CDR3 is CASSLPGTYTEAFF. CDR3 DNA sequence: TGTGCCAGCAGCTTACCCGGGACCTACACTGAAGCTTTCTTT.